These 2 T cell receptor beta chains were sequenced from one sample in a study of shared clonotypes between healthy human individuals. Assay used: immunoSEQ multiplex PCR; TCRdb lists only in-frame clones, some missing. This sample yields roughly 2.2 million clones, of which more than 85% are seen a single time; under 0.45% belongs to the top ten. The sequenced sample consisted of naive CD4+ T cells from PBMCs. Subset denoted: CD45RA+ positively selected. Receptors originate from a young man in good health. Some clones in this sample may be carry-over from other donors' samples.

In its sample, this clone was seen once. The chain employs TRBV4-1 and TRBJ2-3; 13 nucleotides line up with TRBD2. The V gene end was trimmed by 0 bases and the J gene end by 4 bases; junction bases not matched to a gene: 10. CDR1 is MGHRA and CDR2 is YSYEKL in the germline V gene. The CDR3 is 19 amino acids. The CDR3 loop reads CASSQDRTSGRAVADTQYF. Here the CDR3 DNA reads TGCGCCAGCAGCCAAGATCGAACTAGCGGGAGGGCCGTGGCAGATACGCAGTATTTT.

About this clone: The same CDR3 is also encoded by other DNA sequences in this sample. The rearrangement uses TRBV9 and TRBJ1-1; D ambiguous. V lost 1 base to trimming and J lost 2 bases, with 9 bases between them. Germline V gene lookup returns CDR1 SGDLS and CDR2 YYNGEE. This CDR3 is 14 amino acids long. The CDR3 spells CASSVSGGNTEAFF. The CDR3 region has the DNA TGTGCCAGCAGCGTATCAGGTGGAAACACTGAAGCTTTCTTT.